A selection of T cell receptor beta chains follows, all from one sample in a study of blood T cell repertoires in COVID-19. Data came from immunoSEQ multiplex PCR; TCRdb stores just in-frame clones and leaves some out. The sample holds about 200,000 clones, around 80% seen once. The sequencing input was peripheral blood. These TCRs come from a man aged 35 to 55 with acute or convalescent COVID-19. CDR3s include the opening cysteine and the closing phenylalanine or tryptophan. D genes are given only for firm matches. Expanded clones get a size class; other rows say once, few or many, or leave the size out.

v_gene	j_gene	d_gene	abundance	CDR3aa	CDR3nt
TRBV4-3	TRBJ2-3	TRBD2	NA	CASSQDRGREVDTQYF	TGCGCCAGCAGCCAAGATAGAGGGCGGGAGGTGGATACGCAGTATTTT
TRBV5-1	TRBJ1-2	TRBD1	NA	CASSLEGRDRGRYGYTF	TGCGCCAGCAGCTTGGAAGGGCGGGACAGGGGTCGTTATGGCTACACCTTC
TRBV7-9	TRBJ2-7	TRBD2	NA	CASSPGGIDEQYF	TGTGCCAGCAGCCCGGGGGGAATCGACGAGCAGTACTTC
TRBV20-1	TRBJ2-7	TRBD2	NA	CSASPSGLSYEQYF	TGCAGTGCTAGTCCTAGCGGCCTATCCTACGAGCAGTACTTC
TRBV6-2/TRBV6-3	TRBJ1-1	NA	NA	CASSYPSSMNTEAFF	TGTGCCAGCAGTTACCCGAGTTCCATGAACACTGAAGCTTTCTTT
TRBV21-1	TRBJ2-1	NA	few	CASKPAGTLGHYNEQFF	TGTGCCAGCAAACCAGCGGGGACTCTAGGGCACTACAATGAGCAGTTCTTC
TRBV6-2/TRBV6-3	TRBJ1-5	NA	NA	CASSYSFSQPQHF	TGTGCCAGCAGTTACTCATTCTCTCAGCCCCAGCATTTT
TRBV20-1	TRBJ2-7	TRBD2	NA	CSASTAGALYEQYF	TGCAGTGCTAGTACAGCGGGAGCTCTCTACGAGCAGTACTTC
TRBV12-3/TRBV12-4	TRBJ1-1	NA	NA	CASSFGELLSAFF	TGTGCCAGCAGTTTTGGGGAGCTCTTATCAGCTTTCTTT
TRBV10-3	TRBJ1-5	NA	NA	CAIKPRDSGPQHF	TGTGCCATCAAGCCCAGGGACTCTGGGCCCCAGCATTTT
TRBV5-1	TRBJ1-2	TRBD1	NA	CASSFDRAGGFNGYTF	TGCGCCAGCAGCTTCGACAGGGCGGGAGGTTTCAATGGCTACACCTTC
TRBV6-2/TRBV6-3	TRBJ1-1	NA	once	CASSYSGTYDTEAFF	TGTGCCAGCAGTTACTCCGGGACATATGACACTGAAGCTTTCTTT
TRBV6-4	TRBJ2-1	NA	NA	CASRGVNEQFF	TGTGCCAGCAGGGGAGTAAATGAGCAGTTCTTC